This T cell receptor beta chain was obtained from a study of blood T cell repertoires in COVID-19. About the research overall: T cells, B-cell-depleted T cells, or PBMCs supplied cDNA or gDNA.

Deletions cut 1 base from V and 6 bases from J, with 7 bases between. The CDR3 runs to 12 residues. Germline V gives CDR1 LGHNA, CDR2 YNFKEQ. As handled by the study authors: Cell counts per sample came from amplifying reference gene primers. The method was immunoSEQ multiplex PCR; TCRdb's version includes in-frame clones alone and lacks a portion of them. The V and J calls and clone size were taken over from that table, and D and trimming were inferred from the DNA. The top ten clones hold around an eighth of a sample with 120,000 to 150,000 clones, more than 80% of them seen once. Seattle cases were enrolled at active infection and followed longitudinally. This clone showed up just once.

Sequenced material: peripheral blood. The chain combines TRBV4-2 with TRBJ2-7; D is uncertain. The sequence derives from a young man with COVID-19, enrolled during active disease. CDR3 nucleotide sequence: TGTGCCAGCAGCCAAGCGGCAGGCGAGCAGTACTTC. Amino acid sequence: CASSQAAGEQYF.